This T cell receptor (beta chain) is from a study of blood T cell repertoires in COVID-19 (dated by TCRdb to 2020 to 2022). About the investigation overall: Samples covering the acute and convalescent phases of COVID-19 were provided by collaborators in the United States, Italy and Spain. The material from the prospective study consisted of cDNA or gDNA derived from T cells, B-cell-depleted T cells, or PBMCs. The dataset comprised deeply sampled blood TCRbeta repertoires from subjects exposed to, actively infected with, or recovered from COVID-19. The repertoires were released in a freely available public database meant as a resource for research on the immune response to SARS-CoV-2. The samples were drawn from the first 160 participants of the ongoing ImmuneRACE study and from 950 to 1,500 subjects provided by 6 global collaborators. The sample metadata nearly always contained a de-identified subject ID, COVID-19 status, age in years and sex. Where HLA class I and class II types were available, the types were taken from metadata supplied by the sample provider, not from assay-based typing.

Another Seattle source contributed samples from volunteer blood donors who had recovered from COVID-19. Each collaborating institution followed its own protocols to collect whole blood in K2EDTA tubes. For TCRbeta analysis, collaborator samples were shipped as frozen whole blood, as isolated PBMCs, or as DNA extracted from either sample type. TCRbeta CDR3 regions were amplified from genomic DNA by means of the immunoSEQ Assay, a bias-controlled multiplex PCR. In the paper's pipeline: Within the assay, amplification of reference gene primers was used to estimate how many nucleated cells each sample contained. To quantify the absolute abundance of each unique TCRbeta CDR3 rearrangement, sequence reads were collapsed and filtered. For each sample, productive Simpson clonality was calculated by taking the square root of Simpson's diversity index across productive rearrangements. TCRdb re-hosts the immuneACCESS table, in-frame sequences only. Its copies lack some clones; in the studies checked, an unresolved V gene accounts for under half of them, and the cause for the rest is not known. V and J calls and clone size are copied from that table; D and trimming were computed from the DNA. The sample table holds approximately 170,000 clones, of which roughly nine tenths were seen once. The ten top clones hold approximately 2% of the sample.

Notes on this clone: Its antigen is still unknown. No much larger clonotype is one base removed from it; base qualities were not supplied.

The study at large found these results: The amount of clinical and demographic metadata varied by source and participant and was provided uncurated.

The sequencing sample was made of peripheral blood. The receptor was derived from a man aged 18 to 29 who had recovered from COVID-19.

The CDR3 reads CASSWGGLLNNEQFF. The bases read TGTGCCAGTAGTTGGGGGGGACTATTGAACAATGAGCAGTTCTTC. The chain uses TRBV19 and TRBJ2-1, and 7 bases in between align with TRBD2. According to the germline V gene (reference sequence), CDR1 reads LNHDA and CDR2 reads SQIVND. Germline trimming amounts to 5 bases on V and 5 bases on J, with 9 as the count of junction bases outside the gene matches. The CDR3 spans 15 residues, from the cysteine through the phenylalanine. Here the CDR3 DNA is all that survives: 45 bases in frame from base 1.